The present T cell receptor beta chain was sequenced within a study of blood T cell repertoires in COVID-19. Study at large: PBMCs, B-cell-depleted T cells, or T cells were the source of the cDNA or gDNA that made up the material.

Per the study methods: Reference gene primer amplification yielded estimated nucleated cell counts. TCRdb keeps only in-frame clones here, not all; method: immunoSEQ multiplex PCR. V and J calls and clone size are given by that table; D and trimming were obtained from the DNA. This table has under 300,000 clones, approximately 84% appearing once. The CDR3 is made up of 16 amino acids. Trimming removed 0 bases from V and 5 bases from J, with 14 bases in between. The V gene's germline CDR1 is MNHNS and CDR2 SASEGT. Source material: peripheral blood. This clonotype was obtained from a human donor with COVID-19, enrolled during active disease. The donor label of this sample is uncertain. The chain carries TRBV6-1 and TRBJ1-5; TRBD1 might be the D (5 bases). The CDR3 DNA sequence: TGTGCCAGCAGTGAAGCGCTGTCAGGGTCACATCAGCCCCAGCATTTT. Amino acids: CASSEALSGSHQPQHF.